The 18 T cell receptor beta chains listed next were all sequenced from one sample in a study of T cells in Graves' hyperthyroidism and ophthalmopathy. Using RNA transcripts as the source, TCR beta CDR3 regions were amplified. RT-PCR in the first round (using the HTBI primer set) targeted the TCR CDR3. MiXCR, applied by TCRdb to the multiplex PCR reads, yields one record per CDR3 protein. The data show more than 300,000 distinct CDR3 sequences, approximately 17% seen once. The sequenced sample consisted of blood. Source of these receptors: a man aged 18 to 29 with Graves' ophthalmopathy.

This clonotype has a handful of counts. The V and J genes are TRBV5-4 and TRBJ2-3, with D perhaps TRBD1 (6 bases). The CDR3 spans 13 residues. Trimming removed 5 bases at V and 6 bases at J, with 13 bases between. From germline, CDR1 is SGHNT and CDR2 YYREEE (reference sequence). The CDR3 reads CASSLRGEDTQYF. The CDR3 coding sequence is TGTGCCAGCAGTCTCAGGGGTGAGGATACGCAGTATTTT.

This clonotype was counted many times. The chain links TRBV13 to TRBJ1-5; D is ambiguous. CDR1 and CDR2 from the germline V gene are PRHDT and FYEKMQ (reference sequence). This CDR3 is built from 15 residues. The V end was cut by 0 bases, the J end by 4 bases, with 10 bases between. The chain's CDR3 is CASSLGAGANQPQHF. CDR3 DNA sequence: TGTGCCAGCAGCTTAGGGGCGGGAGCAAATCAGCCCCAGCATTTT.

This clonotype was counted between two and nine times. The chain is built from TRBV4-1 and TRBJ2-7; a possible D gene is TRBD1 (6 bases). The V gene's germline CDR1 is MGHRA and CDR2 YSYEKL. There are 16 residues in the CDR3. V was cut by 3 bases and J by 4 bases, with 19 bases left in between. CDR3 residues: CASSQSGGGDFYEQYF. The CDR3 region has the DNA TGCGCCAGCAGCCAGAGTGGGGGCGGAGATTTTTACGAGCAGTACTTC.

The chain has TRBV7-6 and TRBJ1-5, with D perhaps TRBD1 (6 bases). Germline CDR1 is SGHVS and CDR2 is FNYEAQ. Trimming removed 1 base at V and 5 bases at J, with 12 bases between. CDR3 length: 15 residues. The CDR3: CASSLGGQKDQPQHF. The CDR3 region has the DNA TGTGCCAGCAGCTTAGGCGGACAGAAGGATCAGCCCCAGCATTTT. Drawing the rest from reference TRBV7-6 and TRBJ1-5, the complete variable domain is GAGVSQSPRYKVTKRGQDVALRCDPISGHVSLYWYRQALGQGPEFLTYFNYEAQQDKSGLPNDRFSAERPEGSISTLTIQRTEQRDSAMYRCASSLGGQKDQPQHFGDGTRLSIL.

This clonotype was recorded at least ten times. The chain is built from TRBV12-3 or TRBV12-4 and TRBJ2-3, with 8 bases lining up with TRBD2. This CDR3 has 16 amino acids. V dropped 10 bases and J dropped 6; count of bases not matched to a gene: 18. In DNA, the CDR3 is TGTGCCATTAGAAACTGGGAGACTTCGGGAGGGGATACGCAGTATTTT. Residues: CAIRNWETSGGDTQYF.

This clonotype was counted at least ten times. This chain links TRBV5-1 with TRBJ1-6; D perhaps matches TRBD1 (6 bases). The CDR3 is 17 amino acids. Trimming removed 0 bases from V and 7 bases from J, with 17 bases in between. Germline V gene lookup returns CDR1 SGHRS and CDR2 YFSETQ. CDR3 amino acids: CASSLAPGDMGNSPLHF. The CDR3 coding sequence is TGCGCCAGCAGCTTGGCGCCCGGGGACATGGGGAATTCACCCCTCCACTTT.

This clonotype was counted many times. The chain combines TRBV11-2 with TRBJ1-2, with D perhaps TRBD1 (6 bases). V lost 4 bases to trimming and J lost 2 bases, with 17 bases between them. Per the germline V gene, CDR1 is SGHAT and CDR2 is FQNNGV. CDR3 length equals 16 residues. This chain's CDR3 is CASSSTVGGANYGYTF. CDR3 nucleotides: TGTGCCAGCAGCTCCACCGTTGGGGGCGCAAACTATGGCTACACCTTC.

The chain uses TRBV7-4 and TRBJ1-4, with D possibly being TRBD1 (6 bases). The CDR3 spans 15 residues. CDR1 SGHVT and CDR2 SQSDAQ come from the germline V gene. Trimming took 11 bases from V and 4 from J, leaving 20 bases between them. CDR3 bases: TGTGCCGCCCCGCCGGACAGTTCTTGTAATGAAAAACTGTTTTTT. This translates into CAAPPDSSCNEKLFF.

V and J are TRBV7-2 and TRBJ2-2, with 9 nucleotides matching TRBD1. The CDR3 is 16 amino acids. V trimming: 2 bases; J trimming: 5 bases; junction bases outside the gene matches: 6. CDR1 SGHTA and CDR2 FQGNSA come from the germline V gene. The CDR3 loop is CASSLPDRGRTGELFF. In DNA, the CDR3 is TGTGCCAGCAGCTTACCGGACAGGGGAAGAACCGGGGAGCTGTTTTTT. The whole variable domain, remainder taken from reference TRBV7-2 and TRBJ2-2, is GAGVSQSPSNKVTEKGKDVELRCDPISGHTALYWYRQSLGQGLEFLIYFQGNSAPDKSGLPSDRFSAERTGGSVSTLTIQRTQQEDSAVYLCASSLPDRGRTGELFFGEGSRLTVL.

This chain uses TRBV19 with TRBJ2-7; D call uncertain. Germline V gene sequence: CDR1 LNHDA, CDR2 SQIVND (reference sequence). Trimming cost V 9 bases and J 2 bases, with 14 bases left between them. The CDR3 contains 13 residues. CDR3 in DNA: TGTGCCAGCGAATCGGGCCAAACCTACGAGCAGTACTTC. Protein product: CASESGQTYEQYF.

This clonotype was recorded at least ten times. This sequence joins TRBV4-1 and TRBJ1-4; D remains unclear. The CDR3 contains 14 residues. CDR1 and CDR2 (germline): MGHRA, YSYEKL. V gave up 6 bases and J gave up 0 bases, with 8 bases separating them. CDR3 nucleotides: TGCGCCAGCAGTCCTTCCGCAACTAATGAAAAACTGTTTTTT. It yields the protein CASSPSATNEKLFF.

This clonotype was picked up many times. The chain has TRBV6-1 and TRBJ1-1, with D hard to call. The CDR3 has 15 amino acids. V lost 1 base and J 0 bases, leaving 9 bases between the germline ends. Germline V gene data show CDR1 as MNHNS and CDR2 as SASEGT. The CDR3 here is CASSEVGGLNTEAFF. CDR3 in DNA: TGTGCCAGCAGTGAAGTTGGAGGGCTGAACACTGAAGCTTTCTTT.

The genes are TRBV18 and TRBJ2-3; no clear D gene. Deletions cut 6 bases from V and 3 bases from J, with 10 bases between. There are 13 residues in the CDR3. CDR1 KGHSH and CDR2 LQKENI come from the germline V gene. As DNA, the CDR3 is TGTGCCAGCTCTAACCAAAATACAGATACGCAGTATTTT. Protein product: CASSNQNTDTQYF.

V gene TRBV29-1 combines with J gene TRBJ2-2; D is possibly TRBD1 or TRBD2 (5 bases each). This CDR3 has 16 residues. Germline CDR1 SQVTM, CDR2 ANQGSEA. V lost 0 bases and J 11 bases, leaving 22 bases between the germline ends. This CDR3 reads CSVEDRGRENAGELFF. The CDR3 DNA is TGCAGCGTTGAAGATCGGGGCAGGGAGAACGCTGGAGAGCTGTTTTTT.

This clonotype has ten or more counts. J is TRBJ1-4 and V is TRBV3-1, with TRBD1 matching 8 bases. The junction had 10 bases not matched to a gene; V was cut back by 5 bases and J by 8 bases. The CDR3 contains 15 residues. The germline gives CDR1 LGHDT, CDR2 YNNKEL (reference sequence). DNA for the CDR3: TGTGCCAGCAGCTTAACCGGGACAGGAGACGAAAAACTGTTTTTT. It yields the protein CASSLTGTGDEKLFF.

The gene calls are TRBV12-3 or TRBV12-4 and TRBJ2-2, with 9 bases lining up with TRBD1. The CDR3 has 17 amino acids. The ends lost 6 bases at V and 5 bases at J; junction bases unmatched: 13. The CDR3, as DNA: TGTGCCAGCAGCGGAATCCCGGGACAGGGCTTTACCGGGGAGCTGTTTTTT. As protein: CASSGIPGQGFTGELFF.

This clonotype was observed once. This may be a read error: a much more frequent sequence differs by one nucleotide. The chain has TRBV27 and TRBJ1-5; D is unresolved. The germline V gene encodes CDR1 MNHEY and CDR2 SMNVEV (reference sequence). The CDR3 spans 15 residues. The V end was cut by 5 bases, the J end by 6 bases, with 17 bases between. In DNA form, the CDR3 reads TGTGCCAGCAGTCGCTTTTCGGGGAGAGGTCAGCCCCAGCATTTT. As protein: CASSRFSGRGQPQHF.

At least ten counts were recorded for this clonotype. CDR3 nucleotides: TGTGCCAGCAGTCCCGGGGACGGGTCCTACGAGCAGTACTTC. This codes for CASSPGDGSYEQYF. The J gene is TRBJ2-7, the V gene TRBV27, with D perhaps assigned TRBD1 or TRBD2 (5 bases each). The CDR3 is made up of 14 amino acids. The germline V gene encodes CDR1 MNHEY and CDR2 SMNVEV (reference sequence). V was trimmed by 5 bases and J by 1 base, leaving 12 bases between them.